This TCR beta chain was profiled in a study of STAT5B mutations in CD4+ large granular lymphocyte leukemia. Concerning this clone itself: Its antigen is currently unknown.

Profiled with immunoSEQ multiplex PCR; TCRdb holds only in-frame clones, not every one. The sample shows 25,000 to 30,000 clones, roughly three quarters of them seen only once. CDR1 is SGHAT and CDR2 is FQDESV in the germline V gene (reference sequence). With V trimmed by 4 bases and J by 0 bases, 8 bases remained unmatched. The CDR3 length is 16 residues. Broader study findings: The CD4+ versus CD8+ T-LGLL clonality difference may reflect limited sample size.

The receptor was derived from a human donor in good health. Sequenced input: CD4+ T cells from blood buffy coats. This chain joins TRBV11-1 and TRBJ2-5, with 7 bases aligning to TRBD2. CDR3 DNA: TGTGCCAGCAGCTCCCGAATCACTAGCGACCAAGAGACCCAGTACTTC. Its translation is CASSSRITSDQETQYF. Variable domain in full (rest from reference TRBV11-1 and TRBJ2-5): EAEVAQSPRYKITEKSQAVAFWCDPISGHATLYWYRQILGQGPELLVQFQDESVVDDSQLPKDRFSAERLKGVDSTLKIQPAELGDSAMYLCASSSRITSDQETQYFGPGTRLLVL.